This entry features one TCR beta chain sequence. This clonotype was observed a few times. Its antigen has not been determined. No base-level quality is on record; no much larger clone is a single base apart. The source of the sample is a study of post-analysis software for immune sequencing data (dated by TCRdb to between 2014 and 2016). Describing the broader study: Recorded disease courses included relapsing-remitting, secondary progressive and progressive-relapsing multiple sclerosis, with some patients lacking subtype annotation. Patient repertoires were compared against 11 to 12 previously published healthy control repertoires from donors aged roughly 6 to 27 years. A subset of samples was prepared in parallel using single-end sample barcoding, then pooled and co-amplified after Illumina adapter ligation.

TCR beta repertoires were profiled from peripheral blood of 13 young patients with multiple sclerosis to demonstrate the VDJtools post-analysis software. The multiple sclerosis patients were children and adolescents between about 6 and 15 years of age. Library preparation employed PCR. Sequencing used an Illumina HiSeq 2500. To reduce PCR and sequencing biases, unique molecular identifiers were incorporated into the TCR beta cDNA libraries. Every 1 to 10 million input T cells yielded 500,000 or so cDNA molecules, meaning each molecule approximated one T cell. The same protocol used for the earlier healthy control dataset was applied to prepare and sequence the patient libraries. Samples belonging to the same batch were prepared together, multiplexed and sequenced on a shared HiSeq lane. The authors' analysis ran thus. Raw barcoded reads were processed with MIGEC, and single-read molecular identifier groups were discarded before consensus assembly and CDR3 extraction. Clonotype tables were post-analysed with VDJtools, and diversity was normalized by down-sampling all datasets to the smallest sample size. To correct batch-related cross-sample contamination, repertoire overlap clustering matched CDR3 amino acid sequences but not nucleotide sequences. TCRdb handled the public reads itself, with Q25 trimming in fastp and clone calling in MiXCR, and kept productive beta chains. Rows are unified per CDR3 protein, each entry keeping the most common DNA and genes. None of the V and J calls come from the authors' own analysis; TCRdb made them. The sample table records a few hundred thousand distinct CDR3 sequences; 30% to 45% of these occur just once. The ten biggest clones cover around an eighth of the sample.

V and J are truncated by 2 bases and 0 bases respectively, leaving an intervening sequence of 9 bases. From the cysteine up to the phenylalanine, the CDR3 has a length of 15 residues. Kept here is only the CDR3 DNA, which spans 45 bases and is read in frame from base 1. The CDR1 and CDR2 encoded by the germline V gene are SGHTA and FQGTGA. Study-level results and caveats: Multiple sclerosis patients had significantly lower normalized Chao1 diversity than controls, a result that suggests substantial peripheral T-cell clonal expansion. Roughly 5 TRBV segments, including TRBV5-6, TRBV5-1 and TRBV20-1, were significantly more frequent in patients than controls. When samples were clustered directly using the F measure, samples prepared in the same batch co-clustered strongly, which prompted a batch-effect correction. The control group was slightly older than the multiple sclerosis patient group.

The sample comprised blood. The chain is encoded by TRBV7-3 joined to TRBJ2-3, and the D gene may be TRBD2, 6 bases matching. The TCR comes from a girl aged 5 to 17 with multiple sclerosis. The CDR3 loop reads CASSLGSGSTDTQYF. The DNA reads TGTGCCAGCAGCTTAGGTAGCGGAAGCACAGATACGCAGTATTTT.